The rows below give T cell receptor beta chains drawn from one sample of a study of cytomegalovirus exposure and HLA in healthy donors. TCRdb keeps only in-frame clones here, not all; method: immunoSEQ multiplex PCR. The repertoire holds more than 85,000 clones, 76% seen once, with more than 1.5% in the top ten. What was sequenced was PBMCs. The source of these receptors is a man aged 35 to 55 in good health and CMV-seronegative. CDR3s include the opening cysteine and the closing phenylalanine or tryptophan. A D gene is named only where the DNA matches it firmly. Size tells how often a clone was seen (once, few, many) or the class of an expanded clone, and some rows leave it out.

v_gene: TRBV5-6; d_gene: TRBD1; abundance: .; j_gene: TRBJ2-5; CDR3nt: TGTGCCAGCAGCTTGAGGACAGGGGGCCAAGAGACCCAGTACTTC; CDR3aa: CASSLRTGGQETQYF
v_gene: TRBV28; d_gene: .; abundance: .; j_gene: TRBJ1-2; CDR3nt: TGTGCCAGCAACGATCCTACTAACTATGGCTACACCTTC; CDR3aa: CASNDPTNYGYTF
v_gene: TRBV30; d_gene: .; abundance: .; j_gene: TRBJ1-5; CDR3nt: TGTGCCTGGGGGCATAGCAATCAGCCCCAGCATTTT; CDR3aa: CAWGHSNQPQHF
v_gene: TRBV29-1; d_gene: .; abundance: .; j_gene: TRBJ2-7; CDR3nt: TGCAGCGTTGAAGATATAGCGAACCGATCCTACGAGCAGTACTTC; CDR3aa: CSVEDIANRSYEQYF
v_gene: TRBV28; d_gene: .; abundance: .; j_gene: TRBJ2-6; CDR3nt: TGTGCCAGCAGTCCCTATCCCGGGGCCAACGTCCTGACTTTC; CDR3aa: CASSPYPGANVLTF
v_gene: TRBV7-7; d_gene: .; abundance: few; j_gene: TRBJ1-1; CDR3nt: TGTGCCATCGGGAGGCCCGACACTGAAGCTTTCTTT; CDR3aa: CAIGRPDTEAFF
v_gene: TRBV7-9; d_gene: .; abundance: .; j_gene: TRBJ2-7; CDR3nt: TGTGCCAGCAGCTTGCCCGAGGGGGCCTACGAGCAGTACTTC; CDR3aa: CASSLPEGAYEQYF
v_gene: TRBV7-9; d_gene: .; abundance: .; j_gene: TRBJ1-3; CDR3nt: TGTTCCAGCTCCCAGGAAGGGGACACCATATATTTT; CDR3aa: CSSSQEGDTIYF
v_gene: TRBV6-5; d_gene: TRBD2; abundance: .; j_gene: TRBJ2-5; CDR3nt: TGTGCCAGCAGTTACTCTGCGGGGGTGGAGACCCAGTACTTC; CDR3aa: CASSYSAGVETQYF
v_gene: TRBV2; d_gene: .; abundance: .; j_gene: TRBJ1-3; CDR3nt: TGTGCCAGCAGGGCTGACTCTGGAAACACCATATATTTT; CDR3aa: CASRADSGNTIYF
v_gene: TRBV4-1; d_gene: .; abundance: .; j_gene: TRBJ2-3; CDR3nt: TGCGCCAGCAGCCAACCAGTCCGGGAGATTGGAACGTCGCAGTATTTT; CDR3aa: CASSQPVREIGTSQYF
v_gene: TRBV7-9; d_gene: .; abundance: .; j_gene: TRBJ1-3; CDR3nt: TGTGCCAGCAGCTCCGGGAGACGGGGAAACACCATATATTTT; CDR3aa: CASSSGRRGNTIYF
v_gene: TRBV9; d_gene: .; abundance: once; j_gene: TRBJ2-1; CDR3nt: TGTGCCAGCAGCGTAGGGCCGACTAACTACAATGAGCAGTTCTTC; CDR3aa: CASSVGPTNYNEQFF
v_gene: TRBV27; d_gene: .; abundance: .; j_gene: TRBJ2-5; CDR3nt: TGTGCCAGCAGTATCGGAGAGACCCAGTACTTC; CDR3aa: CASSIGETQYF
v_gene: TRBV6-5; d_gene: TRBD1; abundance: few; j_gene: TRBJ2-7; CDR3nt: TGTGCCAGCAGTTACGGCGACAGGGCCCACGAGCAGTACTTC; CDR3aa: CASSYGDRAHEQYF
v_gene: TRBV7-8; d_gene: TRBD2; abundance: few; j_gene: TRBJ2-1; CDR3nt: TGTGCCAGCAGCTTGTCGGGGGGGTACAATGAGCAGTTCTTC; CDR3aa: CASSLSGGYNEQFF
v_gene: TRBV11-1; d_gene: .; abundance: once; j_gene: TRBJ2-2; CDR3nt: TGTGCCAGCAGCTTTCGGGCCGGGGAGCTGTTTTTT; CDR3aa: CASSFRAGELFF
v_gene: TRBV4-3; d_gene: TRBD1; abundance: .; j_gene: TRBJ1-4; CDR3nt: TGCGCCAGCAGCCCCGGTCCAGGGGGGAATGAAAAACTGTTTTTT; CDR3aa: CASSPGPGGNEKLFF
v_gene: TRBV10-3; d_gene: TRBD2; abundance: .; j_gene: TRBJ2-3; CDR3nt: TGTGCCACCTTTGGACTAGCGGGAACGGCAGATACGCAGTATTTT; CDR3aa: CATFGLAGTADTQYF
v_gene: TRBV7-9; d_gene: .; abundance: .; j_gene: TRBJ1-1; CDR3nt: TGTTCCAGCAGCTCGAGAATCCCCGGGACAAGGAACACTGAAGCTTTCTTT; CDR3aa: CSSSSRIPGTRNTEAFF
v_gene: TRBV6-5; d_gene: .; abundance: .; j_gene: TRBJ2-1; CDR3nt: TGTGCCAGCAGCCGACAGCCCGATGAGCAGTTCTTC; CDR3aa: CASSRQPDEQFF
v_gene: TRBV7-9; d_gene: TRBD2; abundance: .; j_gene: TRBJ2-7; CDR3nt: TGTGCCAGCAGCTCAGGACTAGTCTACGAGCAGTACTTC; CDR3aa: CASSSGLVYEQYF
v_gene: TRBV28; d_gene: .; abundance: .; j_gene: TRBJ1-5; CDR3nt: TGTGCCAGCACCTCCGGGGGGCAGCCCCAGCATTTT; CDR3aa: CASTSGGQPQHF
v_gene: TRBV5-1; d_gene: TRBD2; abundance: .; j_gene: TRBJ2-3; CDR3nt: TGCGCCAGCAGCGTACCGGGACTAGCGGCTAGCACAGATACGCAGTATTTT; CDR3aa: CASSVPGLAASTDTQYF
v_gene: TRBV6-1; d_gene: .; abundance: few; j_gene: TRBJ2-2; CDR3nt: TGTGCCAGCCCTGGCGCGCATGGCCGGGGAGCTGTTTTT; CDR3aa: CASPGAHGRGAVF
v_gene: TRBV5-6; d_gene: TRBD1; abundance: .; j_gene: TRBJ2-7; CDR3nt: TGTGCCAGCACTCTGGTGGGACAGAGCTACGAGCAGTACTTC; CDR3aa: CASTLVGQSYEQYF
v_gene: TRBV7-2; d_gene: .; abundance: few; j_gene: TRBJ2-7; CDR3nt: TGTGCCAGCAGCATAACGGGAACGACCTACGAGCAGTACTTC; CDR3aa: CASSITGTTYEQYF
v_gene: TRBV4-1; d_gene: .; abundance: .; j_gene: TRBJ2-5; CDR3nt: TGCGCCAGCAGCACCCGGGAACGAGAGACCCAGTACTTC; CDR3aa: CASSTRERETQYF
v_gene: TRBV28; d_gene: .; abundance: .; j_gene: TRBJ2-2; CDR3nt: TGTGCCAGCACCAGAAGAAACACCGGGGAGCTGTTTTTT; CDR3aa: CASTRRNTGELFF
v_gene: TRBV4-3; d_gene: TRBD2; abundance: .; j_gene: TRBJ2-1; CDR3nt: TGCGCCAGCAGCCAAGATTCATCTAGCGGATCAAAGTTCTTC; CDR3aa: CASSQDSSSGSKFF
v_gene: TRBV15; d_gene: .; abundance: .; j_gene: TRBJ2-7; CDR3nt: TGTGCCACCAGCAGACAGGGCATTGACGGGTACGAGCAGTACTTC; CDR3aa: CATSRQGIDGYEQYF
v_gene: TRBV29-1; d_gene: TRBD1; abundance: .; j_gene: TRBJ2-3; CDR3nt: TGCAGCGTTGACTTTGGACAGGGGGCAGATACGCAGTATTTT; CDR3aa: CSVDFGQGADTQYF
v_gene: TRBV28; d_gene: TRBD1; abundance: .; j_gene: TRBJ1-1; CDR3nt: TGTGCCAGCAGCTTTACAGGGGACGGGACTGAAGCTTTCTTT; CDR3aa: CASSFTGDGTEAFF
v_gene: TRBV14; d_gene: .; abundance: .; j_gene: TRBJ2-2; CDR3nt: TGTGCCAGCAGCCACACAGTTTTCACCGGGGAGCTGTTTTTT; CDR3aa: CASSHTVFTGELFF
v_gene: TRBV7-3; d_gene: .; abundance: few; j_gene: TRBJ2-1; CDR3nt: TGTGCCAGCAGCTCGACAGGAATCTCCTACAATGAGCAGTTCTTC; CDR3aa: CASSSTGISYNEQFF
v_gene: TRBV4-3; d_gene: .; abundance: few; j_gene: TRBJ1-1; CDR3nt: TGCGCCAGCAGCCCGAGGGCGGAGGGCACGGGGACTGAAGCTTTCTTT; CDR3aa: CASSPRAEGTGTEAFF
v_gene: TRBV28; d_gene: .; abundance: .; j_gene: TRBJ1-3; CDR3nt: TGTGCCAGCAGTTTACCCGCGATCCACACCATATATTTT; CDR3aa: CASSLPAIHTIYF
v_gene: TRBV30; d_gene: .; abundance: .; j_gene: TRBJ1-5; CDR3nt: TGTGCCTGGAGCGCTGGAGGGAGGGCGCCCCAGCATTTT; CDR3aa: CAWSAGGRAPQHF
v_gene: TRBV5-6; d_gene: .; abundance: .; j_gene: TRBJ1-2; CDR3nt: TGTGCCAGCAGCCTCCCGGGACTAGCGGAGGGCTACACCTTC; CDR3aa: CASSLPGLAEGYTF
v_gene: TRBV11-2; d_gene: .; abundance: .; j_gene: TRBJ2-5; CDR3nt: TGTGCCAGCAGTTTACAACTCGGGGTTCAAGAGACCCAGTACTTC; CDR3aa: CASSLQLGVQETQYF
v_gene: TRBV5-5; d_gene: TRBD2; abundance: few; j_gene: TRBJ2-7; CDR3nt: TGTGCCAGCAGCTCCCTCGGGACTAGCGGGTCCTACGAGCAGTACTTC; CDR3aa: CASSSLGTSGSYEQYF
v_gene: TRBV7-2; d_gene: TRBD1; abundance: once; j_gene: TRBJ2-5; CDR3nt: TGTGCCAGCAGCCATACAGGGGGCCAAGAGACCCAGTACTTC; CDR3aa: CASSHTGGQETQYF
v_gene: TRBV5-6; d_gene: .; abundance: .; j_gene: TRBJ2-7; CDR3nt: TGTGCCAGCAGCTTGTGGGCCTACGAGCAGTACTTC; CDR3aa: CASSLWAYEQYF
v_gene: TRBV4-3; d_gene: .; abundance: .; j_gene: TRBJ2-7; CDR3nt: TGCGCCAGCAGCCGGGACACCAAAAACAGCTACGAGCAGTACTTC; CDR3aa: CASSRDTKNSYEQYF
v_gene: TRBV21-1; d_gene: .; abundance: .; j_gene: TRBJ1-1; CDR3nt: TGTGCCAGCAGGATGGACAGATTGAACACTGAAGCTTTCTTT; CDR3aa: CASRMDRLNTEAFF
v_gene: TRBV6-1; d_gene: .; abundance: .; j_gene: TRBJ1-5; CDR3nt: TGTGCCAGCAGTGTTTACAGTGGAAACAGCAATCAGCCCCAGCATTTT; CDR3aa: CASSVYSGNSNQPQHF
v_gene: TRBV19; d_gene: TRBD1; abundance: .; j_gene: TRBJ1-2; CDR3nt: TGTGCCAGTAGTCCACAGGGGGCCGACGAGAACTATGGCTACACCTTC; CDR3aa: CASSPQGADENYGYTF
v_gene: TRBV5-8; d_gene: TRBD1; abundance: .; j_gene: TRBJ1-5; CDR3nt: TGTGCCAGCAGCCCAGGACAGGGCACGGGTCAGCCCCAGCATTTT; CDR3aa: CASSPGQGTGQPQHF
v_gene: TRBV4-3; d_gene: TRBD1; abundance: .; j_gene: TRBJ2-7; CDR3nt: TGCGCCAGCAGCCCCCCGCCCTATTCGGGACAGGGAGACTACGAGCAGTACTTC; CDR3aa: CASSPPPYSGQGDYEQYF